These 8 T cell receptor beta chains originate from one sample sequenced in a study of vaccination effects on CD4 cells after COVID-19. The antigens these receptors bind are not known. Antigen-specific CD4+ T cells expanded by the ViraFEST assay with viral peptide pools were then sequenced. Culture proceeded for 10 days, and CD4+ T cells were then isolated. The participants, recipients of two vaccine doses, got either BNT162b2 or mRNA-1273. The protocol was immunoSEQ multiplex PCR, while the TCRdb copy is restricted to in-frame clones and leaves out a portion. The sample shows around 46,000 clones, around 74% of them seen only once. The specimen comprised CD4+ T cells from PBMCs cultured with HCoV-OC43 spike peptides, sampled after COVID-19 vaccination. Documented subset: HCoV-OC43 spike overlapping peptide pool stimulation. These receptors came from a human donor who received a COVID-19 vaccine.

V is TRBV5-4 and J is TRBJ2-7, with D perhaps matching TRBD2 (6 bases). Germline loops: CDR1 SGHNT, CDR2 YYREEE (reference sequence). V was shortened by 2 bases and J by 4 bases, with 16 bases between the two germline ends. The CDR3 spans 15 residues. CDR3 DNA: TGTGCCAGCAGCTTTTCGGGAGCCGGAACGTACGAGCAGTACTTC. Encoded protein: CASSFSGAGTYEQYF.

This clone is medium-sized within its sample. V gene TRBV5-4 combines with J gene TRBJ1-3; 9 positions agree with TRBD1. Germline V gene sequence: CDR1 SGHNT, CDR2 YYREEE (reference sequence). There are 16 residues in the CDR3. V lost 3 bases, J lost 4 bases, and 8 bases stayed unmatched. The CDR3 sequence is CASSYRTGGDGNTIYF. CDR3 sequence (DNA): TGTGCCAGCAGCTACCGAACAGGGGGCGACGGAAACACCATATATTTT.

This clone was seen a single time. This chain links TRBV6-5 with TRBJ2-5; TRBD2 matches 8 bases. Germline V lookup: CDR1 MNHEY, CDR2 SVGAGI. This CDR3 contains 14 residues. V lost 10 bases and J lost 0; bases outside the gene matches: 7. DNA for the CDR3: TGTGCCACGTCGGGGGGGACTTACCAAGAGACCCAGTACTTC. This codes for CATSGGTYQETQYF.

The rearrangement joins TRBV5-1 to TRBJ1-1; 12 bases line up with TRBD1. CDR3 length equals 18 residues. Trimming at V came to 1 base and at J to 11 bases, leaving 18 bases not matched to a gene. CDR1 is SGHRS and CDR2 is YFSETQ in the germline V gene. CDR3 loop: CASSLRSPGTGGIGRAFF. In DNA form, the CDR3 reads TGCGCCAGCAGCTTGCGGAGCCCCGGGACAGGGGGCATAGGGCGGGCTTTCTTT. Drawing the rest from reference TRBV5-1 and TRBJ1-1, the complete variable domain is KAGVTQTPRYLIKTRGQQVTLSCSPISGHRSVSWYQQTPGQGLQFLFEYFSETQRNKGNFPGRFSGRQFSNSRSEMNVSTLELGDSALYLCASSLRSPGTGGIGRAFFGQGTRLTVV.

The chain has TRBV6-6 and TRBJ2-1, with a weak D call TRBD2 (5 bases). Trimming took off 5 bases at V and 9 bases at J, with 14 bases between the two ends. The CDR3 has 13 residues. CDR1 and CDR2 (germline): MNHNY, SVGAGI (reference sequence). As DNA, the CDR3 is TGTGCCAGCAGTGCATTAGAGGGCGCTGAGCAGTTCTTC. It specifies CASSALEGAEQFF.

This clone has a single count. V gene TRBV19 combines with J gene TRBJ2-3, with D perhaps TRBD1 (6 bases). The CDR3 sequence is 14 residues long. Germline assignment: CDR1 LNHDA and CDR2 SQIVND (reference sequence). With 8 bases removed from V and 3 bases from J, the gap between germline ends came to 15 bases. CDR3 amino acids: CASGPGHRTDTQYF. CDR3 bases: TGTGCCAGTGGGCCGGGACACAGGACAGATACGCAGTATTTT.

V is TRBV11-3 and J is TRBJ2-3; TRBD2 matches 7 bases. The CDR3 contains 14 residues. Looked up from germline, CDR1 is SGHNT and CDR2 is YENEEA. After removal of 5 bases from V and 0 bases from J, the junction contained 2 bases not matched to a gene. This chain's CDR3 is CASSLSGSTDTQYF. As DNA, the CDR3 is TGTGCCAGCAGCCTTAGCGGGAGCACAGATACGCAGTATTTT. The variable domain in full, completed from reference TRBV11-3 and TRBJ2-3, reads EAGVVQSPRYKIIEKKQPVAFWCNPISGHNTLYWYLQNLGQGPELLIRYENEEAVDDSQLPKDRFSAERLKGVDSTLKIQPAELGDSAVYLCASSLSGSTDTQYFGPGTRLTVL.

This chain connects TRBV6-5 to TRBJ2-7; 9 bases map to TRBD1. The germline gives CDR1 MNHEY, CDR2 SVGAGI. CDR3 length equals 15 residues. The V and J ends lost 6 bases and 4 bases, in that order; junction bases with no gene match: 10. Here the CDR3 reads CASRRTGTGKYEQYF. The CDR3 nucleotides read TGTGCCAGCAGAAGGACCGGGACAGGGAAATACGAGCAGTACTTC.